The 23 T cell receptor beta chains below come from one sample, sequenced in a study of control samples from healthy donors and cancer patients. The table came from immunoSEQ multiplex PCR; TCRdb's copy has only in-frame clones and leaves some out. Of under 140,000 clones in the sample, over 75% were seen once. Sequencing input: PBMCs. The receptors originated from a woman in her sixties with lung cancer.

In this sample, this clone turned up once. This chain uses TRBV9 with TRBJ2-5; 12 positions match TRBD1. The CDR3 runs 17 residues. In germline, CDR1 is SGDLS, CDR2 YYNGEE. J was trimmed by 5 bases and V by 0 bases; bases with no gene match: 8. The CDR3 DNA reads as TGTGCCAGCAGCGTAGCAGGGACAGGGGGCGGGGGTGAGACCCAGTACTTC. It encodes CASSVAGTGGGGETQYF.

In this sample, this clone turned up once. V usage is TRBV3-1 (or the pseudogene TRBV3-2) and J usage is TRBJ1-2; D may be TRBD1 (6 bases). The germline V gene encodes CDR1 LGHDT and CDR2 YNNKEL (reference sequence). This CDR3 has 17 amino acids. Trimming removed 0 bases at V and 5 bases at J, with 19 bases between. CDR3 DNA: TGTGCCAGCAGCCAAGATTTCCAGGGGAAGGGGAAATATGGCTACACCTTC. Its translation is CASSQDFQGKGKYGYTF.

This clone was picked up one time. The chain joins TRBV7-2 to TRBJ1-1; D call uncertain. This CDR3 has 13 residues. Trimming removed 7 bases at V and 0 bases at J, with 9 bases between. CDR1 is SGHTA and CDR2 is FQGNSA in the germline V gene. The CDR3: CASIAPMNTEAFF. DNA for the CDR3: TGTGCCAGCATTGCACCGATGAACACTGAAGCTTTCTTT.

This clone has a handful of counts. The rearrangement uses TRBV7-3 and TRBJ1-5; 7 bases are a match to TRBD1. The CDR3 covers 15 residues. CDR1 is SGHTA, CDR2 FQGTGA, per germline. Trimming cost V 5 bases and J 4 bases; bases outside gene matches: 8. CDR3 sequence: CASSLNAGGNQPQHF. CDR3 bases: TGTGCCAGCAGCCTCAATGCAGGGGGGAATCAGCCCCAGCATTTT. Full variable domain (outside the CDR3, taken from reference TRBV7-3 and TRBJ1-5): GAGVSQTPSNKVTEKGKYVELRCDPISGHTALYWYRQSLGQGPEFLIYFQGTGAADDSGLPNDRFFAVRPEGSVSTLKIQRTERGDSAVYLCASSLNAGGNQPQHFGDGTRLSIL.

The chain employs TRBV19 and TRBJ1-5; D might be TRBD1 (6 bases). The CDR3 has 15 residues. The V and J ends lost 7 bases and 1 base respectively, with 14 bases between them. CDR1 LNHDA and CDR2 SQIVND come from the germline V gene (reference sequence). In nucleotides, the CDR3 is TGTGCCAGTATTGAAACAGGGCGGAGCAATCAGCCCCAGCATTTT. Protein: CASIETGRSNQPQHF.

The V and J genes are TRBV5-1 and TRBJ2-1; TRBD2 might be the D (6 bases). The CDR3 has 15 residues. Trimming stripped 0 bases from V and 10 bases from J, with 17 bases between. Germline CDR1 reads SGHRS; CDR2 reads YFSETQ. The CDR3 coding sequence is TGCGCCAGCAGCTTGGCGGGAGCTGCCGACGGCGAGCAGTTCTTC. Encoded protein: CASSLAGAADGEQFF.

This sequence joins TRBV16 and TRBJ1-1; D gene unclear. CDR3 size: 14 residues. V lost 2 bases and J 0 bases, leaving 7 bases between the germline ends. Germline values: CDR1 KGHSY, CDR2 FQNENV. DNA for the CDR3: TGTGCCAGCAGCCAACAGTCAGTGAACACTGAAGCTTTCTTT. Its protein is CASSQQSVNTEAFF.

The chain combines TRBV6-1 with TRBJ1-2; D uncertain. Trimming pared 3 bases from V and 2 bases from J, leaving 13 bases between. Germline V gives CDR1 MNHNS, CDR2 SASEGT. The CDR3 totals 15 residues. CDR3 residues: CASSDAAGSNYGYTF. The DNA of the CDR3 is TGTGCCAGCAGTGACGCGGCAGGTTCCAACTATGGCTACACCTTC.

The J gene is TRBJ2-1, the V gene TRBV5-1; the match to TRBD2 covers 7 bases. Germline V CDR1 and CDR2: SGHRS, YFSETQ. J lost 7 bases, V lost 1 base, and 11 bases had no gene match. There are 16 residues in the CDR3. CDR3 DNA sequence: TGCGCCAGCAGCTTGAGGGCTAGCGGAGGAGTAAATGAGCAGTTCTTC. As protein: CASSLRASGGVNEQFF.

The V and J genes are TRBV9 and TRBJ2-1; TRBD1 aligns across 7 bases. The CDR3 runs 16 residues. The V gene's germline CDR1 is SGDLS and CDR2 YYNGEE. Trimming removed 4 bases from V and 6 bases from J; junction bases left unmatched: 13. CDR3 region: CASSTSGGQVINEQFF. CDR3 bases: TGTGCCAGCAGCACCTCAGGAGGACAGGTAATCAATGAGCAGTTCTTC. Based on the CDR3 plus reference TRBV9 and TRBJ2-1, the full variable domain is DSGVTQTPKHLITATGQRVTLRCSPRSGDLSVYWYQQSLDQGLQFLIQYYNGEERAKGNILERFSAQQFPDLHSELNLSSLELGDSALYFCASSTSGGQVINEQFFGPGTRLTVL.

The J gene is TRBJ2-2, the V gene TRBV14; D unclear. CDR1 SGHDN and CDR2 FVKESK come from the germline V gene. V lost 1 base and J 7 bases, leaving 13 bases between the germline ends. The CDR3 is made up of 15 amino acids. Here the CDR3 reads CASSQVQFSIGELFF. The CDR3 nucleotides read TGTGCCAGCAGCCAAGTACAGTTTTCCATCGGGGAGCTGTTTTTT. The full variable domain, its missing parts supplied by reference TRBV14 and TRBJ2-2, is EAGVTQFPSHSVIEKGQTVTLRCDPISGHDNLYWYRRVMGKEIKFLLHFVKESKQDESGMPNNRFLAERTGGTYSTLKVQPAELEDSGVYFCASSQVQFSIGELFFGEGSRLTVL.

The rearrangement joins TRBV3-1 (or the pseudogene TRBV3-2) to TRBJ1-1; no clear D gene. The CDR3 length is 15 residues. V lost 0 bases and J 1 base, leaving 9 bases between the germline ends. Per germline, CDR1 LGHDT and CDR2 YNNKEL (reference sequence). The CDR3 region has the DNA TGTGCCAGCAGCCAAGAATCCAGGAGGAACACTGAAGCTTTCTTT. Protein: CASSQESRRNTEAFF.

The CDR3 sequence: CATQEVGGANVLTF. DNA of the CDR3: TGTGCCACCCAGGAAGTGGGAGGGGCCAACGTCCTGACTTTC. The chain employs TRBV25-1 and TRBJ2-6; D remains unclear. Trimming removed 10 bases at V and 4 bases at J, with 14 bases between. This CDR3 region has 14 residues. The V gene's germline CDR1 is MGHDK and CDR2 SYGVNS.

The chain has TRBV9 and TRBJ2-7, with D possibly matching TRBD1 (6 bases). Germline-derived CDR1 and CDR2 are SGDLS and YYNGEE. This CDR3 region has 15 residues. V was trimmed by 0 bases and J by 2 bases, leaving 12 bases between them. CDR3 protein: CASSVAPDSPYEQYF. In DNA, the CDR3 is TGTGCCAGCAGCGTAGCACCGGACAGCCCCTACGAGCAGTACTTC.

Here the CDR3 DNA reads TGTGCCAGCAGGAATACAGGGAATTCACCCCTCCACTTT. Translated, it gives CASRNTGNSPLHF. V is TRBV12-3 or TRBV12-4 and J is TRBJ1-6; D may be TRBD1 (6 bases). This CDR3 has 13 amino acids. V shed 6 bases and J shed 7 bases, with 10 bases lying between them.

The rearrangement joins TRBV27 to TRBJ1-2; 8 bases line up with TRBD1. Germline CDR1 MNHEY, CDR2 SMNVEV (reference sequence). J lost 2 bases, V lost 2 bases, and 4 bases had no gene match. The CDR3 sequence is 15 residues long. The CDR3 DNA reads as TGTGCCAGCAGTTTAATGGCAGGGGGCAACTATGGCTACACCTTC. It codes for CASSLMAGGNYGYTF.

DNA for the CDR3: TGTGCCAGCTCATTTCGACAGGGGAACCAGCCCCAGCATTTT. This encodes CASSFRQGNQPQHF. The rearrangement joins TRBV18 to TRBJ1-5; 8 bases are a match to TRBD1. Per germline, CDR1 KGHSH and CDR2 LQKENI. V shed 5 bases and J 7 bases; nucleotides not matched to a gene: 7. This CDR3 is built from 14 residues. The complete variable domain, with remaining parts taken from reference TRBV18 and TRBJ1-5, reads NAGVMQNPRHLVRRRGQEARLRCSPMKGHSHVYWYRQLPEEGLKFMVYLQKENIIDESGMPKERFSAEFPKEGPSILRIQQVVRGDSAAYFCASSFRQGNQPQHFGDGTRLSIL.

The chain employs TRBV5-1 and TRBJ1-1, with a tentative D call TRBD1 (5 bases). The CDR3 runs to 14 residues. Trimming removed 4 bases at V and 5 bases at J, with 15 bases between. Per the germline V gene, CDR1 is SGHRS and CDR2 is YFSETQ. In DNA form, the CDR3 reads TGCGCCAGCAGCCCTCTTCGTGAGGGGACTGAAGCTTTCTTT. Protein sequence: CASSPLREGTEAFF. Complete variable domain (other parts from reference TRBV5-1 and TRBJ1-1): KAGVTQTPRYLIKTRGQQVTLSCSPISGHRSVSWYQQTPGQGLQFLFEYFSETQRNKGNFPGRFSGRQFSNSRSEMNVSTLELGDSALYLCASSPLREGTEAFFGQGTRLTVV.

The rearrangement uses TRBV11-2 and TRBJ2-7; D is unclear. V lost 0 bases to trimming and J lost 5 bases, with 5 bases between them. Germline V lookup: CDR1 SGHAT, CDR2 FQNNGV. CDR3 size: 12 residues. The CDR3 DNA reads as TGTGCCAGCAGCTTAGAAGAAAACGAGCAGTACTTC. Amino acids: CASSLEENEQYF.

The chain has TRBV30 and TRBJ1-5; D remains ambiguous. From germline, CDR1 is GTSNPN and CDR2 SVGIG (reference sequence). V dropped 2 bases and J dropped 1 base, with 6 bases sitting between them. CDR3 length: 13 residues. DNA of the CDR3: TGTGCCTGGAGTCCGGACAGCAATCAGCCCCAGCATTTT. Encoded protein: CAWSPDSNQPQHF.

This chain's CDR3 is CASSPGRTNEKLFF. The CDR3 DNA reads as TGTGCCAGCAGCCCCGGCCGAACGAATGAAAAACTGTTTTTT. This chain connects TRBV7-2 to TRBJ1-4, with unresolved D. The CDR3 is 14 amino acids. Trimming shortened V by 5 bases and J by 5 bases, and 12 bases separated the two germline ends. Germline CDR1 is SGHTA and CDR2 is FQGNSA. The complete variable domain, with remaining parts taken from reference TRBV7-2 and TRBJ1-4, reads GAGVSQSPSNKVTEKGKDVELRCDPISGHTALYWYRQSLGQGLEFLIYFQGNSAPDKSGLPSDRFSAERTGGSVSTLTIQRTQQEDSAVYLCASSPGRTNEKLFFGSGTQLSVL.

The genes are TRBV18 and TRBJ1-1, with D unresolved. This CDR3 contains 14 residues. The V gene's germline CDR1 is KGHSH and CDR2 LQKENI. Deletions cut 3 bases from V and 1 base from J, with 9 bases between. The CDR3 protein is CASSPGTSNTEAFF. CDR3 nucleotide sequence: TGTGCCAGCTCACCGGGCACCTCGAACACTGAAGCTTTCTTT.

This chain links TRBV24-1 with TRBJ2-1; D is uncertain. V shed 3 bases and J shed 3 bases, with 11 bases lying between them. This CDR3 comprises 15 residues. Per germline, CDR1 KGHDR and CDR2 SFDVKD. CDR3 sequence: CATSDINGYYNEQFF. In DNA, the CDR3 is TGTGCCACCAGTGATATAAACGGTTACTACAATGAGCAGTTCTTC.